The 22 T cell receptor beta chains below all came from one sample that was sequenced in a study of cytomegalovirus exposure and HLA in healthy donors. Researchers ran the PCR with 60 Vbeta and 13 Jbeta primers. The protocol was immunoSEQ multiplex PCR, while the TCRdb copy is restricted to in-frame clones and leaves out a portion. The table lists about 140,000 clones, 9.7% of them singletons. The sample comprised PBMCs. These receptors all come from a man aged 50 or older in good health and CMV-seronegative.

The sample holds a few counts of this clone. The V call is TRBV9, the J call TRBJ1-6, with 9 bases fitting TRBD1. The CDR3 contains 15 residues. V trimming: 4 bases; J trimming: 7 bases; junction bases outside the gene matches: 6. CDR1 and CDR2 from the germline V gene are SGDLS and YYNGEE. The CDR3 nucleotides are TGTGCCAGCAGCACAGACGGGACAGGGAATTCACCCCTCCACTTT. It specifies CASSTDGTGNSPLHF. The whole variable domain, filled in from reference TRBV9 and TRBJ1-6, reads DSGVTQTPKHLITATGQRVTLRCSPRSGDLSVYWYQQSLDQGLQFLIQYYNGEERAKGNILERFSAQQFPDLHSELNLSSLELGDSALYFCASSTDGTGNSPLHFGNGTRLTVT.

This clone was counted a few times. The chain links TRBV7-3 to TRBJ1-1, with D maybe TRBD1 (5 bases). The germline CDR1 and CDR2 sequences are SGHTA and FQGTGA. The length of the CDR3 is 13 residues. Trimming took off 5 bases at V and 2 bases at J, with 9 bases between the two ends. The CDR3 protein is CASSIGANTEAFF. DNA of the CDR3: TGTGCCAGCAGCATAGGGGCAAACACTGAAGCTTTCTTT.

The CDR3 spells CAWSVPTGVYNEQFF. CDR3 in DNA: TGTGCCTGGAGTGTCCCGACAGGGGTATACAATGAGCAGTTCTTC. The J gene is TRBJ2-1, the V gene TRBV30; TRBD1 matches at 8 bases. The CDR3 has 15 residues. V trimming: 0 bases; J trimming: 4 bases; junction bases outside the gene matches: 5. CDR1 GTSNPN and CDR2 SVGIG come from the germline V gene (reference sequence).

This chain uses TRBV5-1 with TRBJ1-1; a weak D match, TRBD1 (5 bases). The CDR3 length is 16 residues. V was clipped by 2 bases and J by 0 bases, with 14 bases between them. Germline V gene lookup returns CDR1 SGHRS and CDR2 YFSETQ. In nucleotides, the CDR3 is TGCGCCAGCAGCTTCGGGTCGGGCAGGGTGAACACTGAAGCTTTCTTT. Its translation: CASSFGSGRVNTEAFF.

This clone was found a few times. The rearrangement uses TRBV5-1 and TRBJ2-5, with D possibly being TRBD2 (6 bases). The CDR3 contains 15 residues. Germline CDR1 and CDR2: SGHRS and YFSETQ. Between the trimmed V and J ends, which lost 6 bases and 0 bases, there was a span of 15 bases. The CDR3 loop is CASKTGTFDQETQYF. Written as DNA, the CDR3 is TGCGCCAGCAAGACCGGGACTTTTGACCAAGAGACCCAGTACTTC.

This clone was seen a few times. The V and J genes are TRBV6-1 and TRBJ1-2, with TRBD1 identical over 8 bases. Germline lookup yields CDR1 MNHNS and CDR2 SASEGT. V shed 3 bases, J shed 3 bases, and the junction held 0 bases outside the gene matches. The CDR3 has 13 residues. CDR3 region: CASSETGDYGYTF. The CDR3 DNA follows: TGTGCCAGCAGTGAGACAGGGGACTATGGCTACACCTTC.

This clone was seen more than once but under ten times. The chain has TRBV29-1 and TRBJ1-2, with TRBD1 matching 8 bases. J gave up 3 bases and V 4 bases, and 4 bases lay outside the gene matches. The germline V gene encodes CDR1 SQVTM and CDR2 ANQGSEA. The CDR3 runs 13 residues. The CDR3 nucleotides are TGCAGCGTTGGGGACAGGAGATACTATGGCTACACCTTC. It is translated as CSVGDRRYYGYTF.

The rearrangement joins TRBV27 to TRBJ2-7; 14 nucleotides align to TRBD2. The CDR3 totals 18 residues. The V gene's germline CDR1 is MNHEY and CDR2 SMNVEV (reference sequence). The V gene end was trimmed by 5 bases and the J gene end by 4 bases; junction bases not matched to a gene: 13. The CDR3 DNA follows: TGTGCCAGCAGTCCCCGGGGACTAGCGGGAGATAAAGTATACGAGCAGTACTTC. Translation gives CASSPRGLAGDKVYEQYF.

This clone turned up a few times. This CDR3 reads CASSAWTHTEAFF. The DNA for the CDR3 is TGTGCCAGCAGCGCGTGGACACACACTGAAGCTTTCTTT. The rearrangement uses TRBV28 and TRBJ1-1; D might be TRBD1 (5 bases). Germline V lookup: CDR1 MDHEN, CDR2 SYDVKM. The CDR3 is made up of 13 amino acids. V was pared by 6 bases and J by 3 bases, with 11 bases between. The variable domain in full, completed from reference TRBV28 and TRBJ1-1, reads DVKVTQSSRYLVKRTGEKVFLECVQDMDHENMFWYRQDPGLGLRLIYFSYDVKMKEKGDIPEGYSVSREKKERFSLILESASTNQTSMYLCASSAWTHTEAFFGQGTRLTVV.

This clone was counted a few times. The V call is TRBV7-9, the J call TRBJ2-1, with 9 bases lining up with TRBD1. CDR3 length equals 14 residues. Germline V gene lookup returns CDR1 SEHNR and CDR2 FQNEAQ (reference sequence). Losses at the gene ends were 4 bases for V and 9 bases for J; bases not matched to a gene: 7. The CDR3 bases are TGTGCCAGCAGCTCCGGGACAGGGCCTAGTGAGCAGTTCTTC. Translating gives CASSSGTGPSEQFF.

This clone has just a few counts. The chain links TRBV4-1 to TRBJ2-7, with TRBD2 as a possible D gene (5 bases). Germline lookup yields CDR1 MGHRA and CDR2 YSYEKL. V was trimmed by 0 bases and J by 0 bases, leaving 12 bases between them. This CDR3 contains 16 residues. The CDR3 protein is CASSQDTGSLSYEQYF. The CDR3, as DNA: TGCGCCAGCAGCCAAGATACGGGGAGCCTCTCCTACGAGCAGTACTTC.

The CDR3 loop reads CASTGLGADTQYF. In DNA form, the CDR3 reads TGTGCCAGCACAGGACTAGGTGCAGATACGCAGTATTTT. The chain couples TRBV9 to TRBJ2-3; 7 bases are shared with TRBD2. J lost 4 bases, V lost 6 bases, and 5 bases had no gene match. The germline CDR1 and CDR2 sequences are SGDLS and YYNGEE. This CDR3 has 13 residues.

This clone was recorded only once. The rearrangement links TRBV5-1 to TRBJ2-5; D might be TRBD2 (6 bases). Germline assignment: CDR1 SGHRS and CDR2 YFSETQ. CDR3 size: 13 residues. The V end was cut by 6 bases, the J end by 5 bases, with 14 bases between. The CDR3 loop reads CASTSERGETQYF. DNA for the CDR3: TGCGCCAGCACTAGCGAGAGGGGCGAGACCCAGTACTTC.

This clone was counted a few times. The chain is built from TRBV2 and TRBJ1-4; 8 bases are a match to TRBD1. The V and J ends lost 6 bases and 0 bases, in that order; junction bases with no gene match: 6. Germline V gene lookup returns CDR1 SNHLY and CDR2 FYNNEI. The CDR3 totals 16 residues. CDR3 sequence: CASRRQGRTTNEKLFF. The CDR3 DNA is TGTGCCAGCAGGCGACAGGGGCGGACAACTAATGAAAAACTGTTTTTT.

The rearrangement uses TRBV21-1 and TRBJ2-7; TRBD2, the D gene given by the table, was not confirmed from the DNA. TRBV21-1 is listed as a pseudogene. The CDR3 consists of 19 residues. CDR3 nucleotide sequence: TGTGCCAGCAGCAAAACACAGCGGGAGACCACGACCTACTCCTACGAGCAGTACTTC. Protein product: CASSKTQRETTTYSYEQYF.

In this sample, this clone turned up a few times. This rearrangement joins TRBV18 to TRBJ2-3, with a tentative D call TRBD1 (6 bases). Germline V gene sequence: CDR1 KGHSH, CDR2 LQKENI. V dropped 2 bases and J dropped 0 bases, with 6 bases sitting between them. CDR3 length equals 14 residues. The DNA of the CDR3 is TGTGCCAGCTCACCAACAGGGAGCACAGATACGCAGTATTTT. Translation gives CASSPTGSTDTQYF.

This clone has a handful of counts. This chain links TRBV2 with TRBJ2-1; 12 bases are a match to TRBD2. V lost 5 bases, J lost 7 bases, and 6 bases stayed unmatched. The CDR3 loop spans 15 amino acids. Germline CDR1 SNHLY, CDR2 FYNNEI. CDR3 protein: CASSRGLAGQNEQFF. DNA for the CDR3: TGTGCCAGCAGTAGGGGACTAGCGGGTCAAAATGAGCAGTTCTTC.

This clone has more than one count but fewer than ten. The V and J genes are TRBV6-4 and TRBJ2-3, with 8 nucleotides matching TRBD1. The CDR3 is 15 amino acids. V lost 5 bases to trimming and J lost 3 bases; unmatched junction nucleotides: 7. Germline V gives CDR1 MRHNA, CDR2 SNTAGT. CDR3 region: CASSSGQGDTDTQYF. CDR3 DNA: TGTGCCAGCAGTAGTGGACAGGGAGATACAGATACGCAGTATTTT.

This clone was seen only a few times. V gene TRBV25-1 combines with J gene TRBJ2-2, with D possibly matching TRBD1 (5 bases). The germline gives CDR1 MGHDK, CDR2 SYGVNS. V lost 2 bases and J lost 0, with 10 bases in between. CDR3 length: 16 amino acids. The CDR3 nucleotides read TGTGCCAGCAGTGAACCAGGGTATTCGAACACCGGGGAGCTGTTTTTT. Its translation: CASSEPGYSNTGELFF.

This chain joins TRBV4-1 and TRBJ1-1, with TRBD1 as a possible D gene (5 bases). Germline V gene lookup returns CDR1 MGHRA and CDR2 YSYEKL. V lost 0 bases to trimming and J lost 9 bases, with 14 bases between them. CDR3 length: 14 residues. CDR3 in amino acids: CASSQDRAIDKAFF. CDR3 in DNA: TGCGCCAGCAGCCAAGACAGGGCCATAGATAAAGCTTTCTTT.

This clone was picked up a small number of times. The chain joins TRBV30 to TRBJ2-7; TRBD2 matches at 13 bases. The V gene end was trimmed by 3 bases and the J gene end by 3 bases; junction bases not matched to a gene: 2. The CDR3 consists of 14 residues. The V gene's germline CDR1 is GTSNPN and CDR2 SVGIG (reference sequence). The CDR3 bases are TGTGCCTGGAGCGGGACTAGCGGGGACTACGAGCAGTACTTC. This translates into CAWSGTSGDYEQYF.

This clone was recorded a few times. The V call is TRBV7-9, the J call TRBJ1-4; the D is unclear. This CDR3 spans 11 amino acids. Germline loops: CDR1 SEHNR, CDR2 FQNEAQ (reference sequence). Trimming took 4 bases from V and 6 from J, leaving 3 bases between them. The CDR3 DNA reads TGTGCCAGCAGCTCAGATGAAAAACTGTTTTTT. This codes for CASSSDEKLFF.